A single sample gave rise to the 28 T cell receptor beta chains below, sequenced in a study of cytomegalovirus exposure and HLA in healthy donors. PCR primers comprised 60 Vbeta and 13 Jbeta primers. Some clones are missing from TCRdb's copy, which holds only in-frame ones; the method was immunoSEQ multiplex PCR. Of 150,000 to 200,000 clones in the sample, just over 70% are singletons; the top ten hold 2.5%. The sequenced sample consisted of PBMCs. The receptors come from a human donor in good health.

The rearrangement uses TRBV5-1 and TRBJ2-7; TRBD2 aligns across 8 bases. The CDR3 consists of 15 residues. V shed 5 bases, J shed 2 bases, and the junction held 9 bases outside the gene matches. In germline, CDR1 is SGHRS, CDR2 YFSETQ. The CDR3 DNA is TGCGCCAGCAGAGTATCAGCGGGGGCAGCCTACGAGCAGTACTTC. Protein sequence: CASRVSAGAAYEQYF.

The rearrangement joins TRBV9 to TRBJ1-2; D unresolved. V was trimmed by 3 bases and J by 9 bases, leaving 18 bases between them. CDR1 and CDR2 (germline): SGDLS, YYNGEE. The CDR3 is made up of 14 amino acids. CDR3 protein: CASSAAFEGRSYTF. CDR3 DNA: TGTGCCAGCAGCGCGGCCTTCGAGGGTCGTAGCTACACCTTC.

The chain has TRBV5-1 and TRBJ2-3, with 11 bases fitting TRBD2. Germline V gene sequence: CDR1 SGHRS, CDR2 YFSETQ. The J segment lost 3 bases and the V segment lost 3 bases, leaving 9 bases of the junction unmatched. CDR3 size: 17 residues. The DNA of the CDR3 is TGCGCCAGCAGCTCAATAGCGGGGGGGCCCAGAACAGATACGCAGTATTTT. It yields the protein CASSSIAGGPRTDTQYF.

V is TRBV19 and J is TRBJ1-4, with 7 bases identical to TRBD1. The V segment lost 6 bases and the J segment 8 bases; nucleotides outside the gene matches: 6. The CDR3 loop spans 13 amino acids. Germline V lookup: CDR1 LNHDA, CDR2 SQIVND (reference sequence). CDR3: CASRTGALEKLFF. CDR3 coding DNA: TGTGCCAGTAGAACAGGGGCTTTGGAAAAACTGTTTTTT. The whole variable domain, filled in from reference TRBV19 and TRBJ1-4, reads DGGITQSPKYLFRKEGQNVTLSCEQNLNHDAMYWYRQDPGQGLRLIYYSQIVNDFQKGDIAEGYSVSREKKESFPLTVTSAQKNPTAFYLCASRTGALEKLFFGSGTQLSVL.

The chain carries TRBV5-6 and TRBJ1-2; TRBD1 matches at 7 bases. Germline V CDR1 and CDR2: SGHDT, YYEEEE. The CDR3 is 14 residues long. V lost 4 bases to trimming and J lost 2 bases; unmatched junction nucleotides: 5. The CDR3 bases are TGTGCCAGCAGCCGCGCGGGACAGAACTATGGCTACACCTTC. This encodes CASSRAGQNYGYTF.

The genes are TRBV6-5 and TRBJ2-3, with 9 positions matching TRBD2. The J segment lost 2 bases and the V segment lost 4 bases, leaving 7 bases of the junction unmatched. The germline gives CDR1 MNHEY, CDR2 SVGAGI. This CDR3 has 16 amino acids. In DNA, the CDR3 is TGTGCCAGCAGTTCCTCGAGCGGGGGGCTCACAGATACGCAGTATTTT. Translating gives CASSSSSGGLTDTQYF.

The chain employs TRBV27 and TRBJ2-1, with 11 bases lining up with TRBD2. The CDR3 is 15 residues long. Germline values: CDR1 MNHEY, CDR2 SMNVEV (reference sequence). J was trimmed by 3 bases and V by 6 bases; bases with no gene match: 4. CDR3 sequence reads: CASSLAGGNYNEQFF. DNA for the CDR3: TGTGCCAGCAGCCTAGCGGGGGGCAACTACAATGAGCAGTTCTTC.

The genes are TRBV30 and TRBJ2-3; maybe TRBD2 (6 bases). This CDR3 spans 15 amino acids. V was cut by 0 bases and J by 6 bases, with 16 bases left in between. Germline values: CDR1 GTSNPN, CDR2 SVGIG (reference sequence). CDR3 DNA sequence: TGTGCCTGGAGTGTACTACGGGGGTTCAGGGATACGCAGTATTTT. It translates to CAWSVLRGFRDTQYF.

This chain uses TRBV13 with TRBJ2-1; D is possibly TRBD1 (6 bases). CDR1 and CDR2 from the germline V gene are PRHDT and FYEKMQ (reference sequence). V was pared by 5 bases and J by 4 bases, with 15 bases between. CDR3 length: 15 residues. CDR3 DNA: TGTGCCAGCAGCCATAGCCACCAGGGGTACAATGAGCAGTTCTTC. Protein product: CASSHSHQGYNEQFF.

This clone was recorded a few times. The CDR3 reads CASSLVAGDDLYNEQFF. The CDR3 DNA sequence: TGTGCCAGCAGCTTAGTGGCAGGGGACGATCTCTACAATGAGCAGTTCTTC. The V and J genes are TRBV7-6 and TRBJ2-1; D is perhaps TRBD1 (6 bases). CDR1 is SGHVS and CDR2 is FNYEAQ in the germline V gene. The CDR3 spans 17 residues. V lost 1 base and J lost 3, with 16 bases in between.

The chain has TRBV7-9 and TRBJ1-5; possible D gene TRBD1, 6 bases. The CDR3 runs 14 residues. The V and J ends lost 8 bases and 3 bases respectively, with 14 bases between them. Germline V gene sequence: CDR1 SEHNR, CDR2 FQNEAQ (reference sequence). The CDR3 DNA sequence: TGTGCCAGCCAGCAGGGGATAGACAATCAGCCCCAGCATTTT. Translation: CASQQGIDNQPQHF.

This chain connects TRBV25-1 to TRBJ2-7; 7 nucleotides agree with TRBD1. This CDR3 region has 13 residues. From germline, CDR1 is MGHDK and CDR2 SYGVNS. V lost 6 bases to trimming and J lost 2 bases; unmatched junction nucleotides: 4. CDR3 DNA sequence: TGTGCCAGCAGAGAGACAGGGACCTACGAGCAGTACTTC. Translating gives CASRETGTYEQYF.

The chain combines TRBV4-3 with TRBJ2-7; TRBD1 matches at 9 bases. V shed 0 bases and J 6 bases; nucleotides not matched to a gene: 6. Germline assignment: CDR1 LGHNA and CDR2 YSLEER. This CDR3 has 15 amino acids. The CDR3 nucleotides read TGCGCCAGCAGCCAAGATTGGAGGACAGGGGTCGAGCAGTACTTC. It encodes CASSQDWRTGVEQYF.

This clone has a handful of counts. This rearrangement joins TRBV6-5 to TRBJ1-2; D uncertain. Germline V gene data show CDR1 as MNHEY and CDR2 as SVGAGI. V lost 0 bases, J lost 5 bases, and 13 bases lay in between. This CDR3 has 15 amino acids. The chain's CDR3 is CASSYSRGRIYGYTF. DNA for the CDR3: TGTGCCAGCAGTTACTCGAGAGGAAGGATATATGGCTACACCTTC.

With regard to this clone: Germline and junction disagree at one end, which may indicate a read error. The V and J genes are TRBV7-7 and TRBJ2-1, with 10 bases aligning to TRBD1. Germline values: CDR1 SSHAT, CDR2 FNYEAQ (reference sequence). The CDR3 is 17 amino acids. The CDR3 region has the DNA TGTGCTAGCAGTCACGGGGGGGTTGGGACAGGGGACAATGAGCAGTTCTTC. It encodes CASSHGGVGTGDNEQFF.

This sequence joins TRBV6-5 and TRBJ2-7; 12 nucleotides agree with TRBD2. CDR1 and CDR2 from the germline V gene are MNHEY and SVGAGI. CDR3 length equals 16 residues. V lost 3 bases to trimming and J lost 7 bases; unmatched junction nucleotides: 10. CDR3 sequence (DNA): TGTGCCAGCAGTTATCCCCGGACTAGCGGGGTTGGTGAGCAGTACTTC. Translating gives CASSYPRTSGVGEQYF.

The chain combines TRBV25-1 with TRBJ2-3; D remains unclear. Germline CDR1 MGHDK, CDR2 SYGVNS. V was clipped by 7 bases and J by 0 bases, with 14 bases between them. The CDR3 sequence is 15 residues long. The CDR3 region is CASTRSGLSTDTQYF. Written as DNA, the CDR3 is TGTGCCAGCACCCGAAGTGGCCTTAGCACAGATACGCAGTATTTT.

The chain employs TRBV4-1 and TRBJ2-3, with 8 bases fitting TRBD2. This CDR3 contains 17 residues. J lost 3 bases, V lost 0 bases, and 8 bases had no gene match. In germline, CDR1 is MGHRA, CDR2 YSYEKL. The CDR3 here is CASSQDSNRGGTDTQYF. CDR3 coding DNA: TGCGCCAGCAGCCAAGATTCCAATCGGGGGGGGACAGATACGCAGTATTTT.

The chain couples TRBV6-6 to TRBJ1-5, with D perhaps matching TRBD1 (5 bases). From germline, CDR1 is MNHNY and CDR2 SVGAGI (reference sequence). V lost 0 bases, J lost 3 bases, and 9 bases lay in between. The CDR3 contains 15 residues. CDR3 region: CASSYSARDNQPQHF. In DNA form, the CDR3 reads TGTGCCAGCAGTTACTCAGCCAGGGACAATCAGCCCCAGCATTTT.

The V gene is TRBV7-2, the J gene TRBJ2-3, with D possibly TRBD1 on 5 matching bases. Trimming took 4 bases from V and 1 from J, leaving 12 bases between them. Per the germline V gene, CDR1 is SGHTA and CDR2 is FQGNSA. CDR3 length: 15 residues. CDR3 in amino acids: CASSSQVSGTDTQYF. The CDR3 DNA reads TGTGCCAGCAGCTCACAGGTGTCTGGCACAGATACGCAGTATTTT.

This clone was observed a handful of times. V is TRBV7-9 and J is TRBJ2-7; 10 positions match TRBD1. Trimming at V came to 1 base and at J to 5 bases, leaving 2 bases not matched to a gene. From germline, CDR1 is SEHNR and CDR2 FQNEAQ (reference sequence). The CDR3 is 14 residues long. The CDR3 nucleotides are TGTGCCAGCAGCTTAGTGGGACAGGGGAACGAGCAGTACTTC. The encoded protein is CASSLVGQGNEQYF.

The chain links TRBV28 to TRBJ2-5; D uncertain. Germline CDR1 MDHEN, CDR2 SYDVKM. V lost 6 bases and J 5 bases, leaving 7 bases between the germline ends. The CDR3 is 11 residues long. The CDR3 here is CASSRGETQYF. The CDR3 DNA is TGTGCCAGCAGCCGAGGTGAGACCCAGTACTTC. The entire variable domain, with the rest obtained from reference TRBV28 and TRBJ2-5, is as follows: DVKVTQSSRYLVKRTGEKVFLECVQDMDHENMFWYRQDPGLGLRLIYFSYDVKMKEKGDIPEGYSVSREKKERFSLILESASTNQTSMYLCASSRGETQYFGPGTRLLVL.

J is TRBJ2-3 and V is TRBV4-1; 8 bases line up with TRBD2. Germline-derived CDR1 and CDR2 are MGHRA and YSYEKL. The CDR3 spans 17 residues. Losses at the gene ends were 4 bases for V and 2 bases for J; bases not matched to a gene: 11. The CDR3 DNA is TGCGCCAGCAGCCCCTGGGTGCGGGGGGCTCACACAGATACGCAGTATTTT. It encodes CASSPWVRGAHTDTQYF.

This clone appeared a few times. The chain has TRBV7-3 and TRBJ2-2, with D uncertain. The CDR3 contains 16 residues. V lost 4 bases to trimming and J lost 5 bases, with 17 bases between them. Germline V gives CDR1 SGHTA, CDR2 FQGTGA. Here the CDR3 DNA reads TGTGCCAGCAGCTCCAGCCTCCAGGTGGCGACCGGGGAGCTGTTTTTT. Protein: CASSSSLQVATGELFF. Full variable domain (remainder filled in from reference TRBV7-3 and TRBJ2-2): GAGVSQTPSNKVTEKGKYVELRCDPISGHTALYWYRQSLGQGPEFLIYFQGTGAADDSGLPNDRFFAVRPEGSVSTLKIQRTERGDSAVYLCASSSSLQVATGELFFGEGSRLTVL.

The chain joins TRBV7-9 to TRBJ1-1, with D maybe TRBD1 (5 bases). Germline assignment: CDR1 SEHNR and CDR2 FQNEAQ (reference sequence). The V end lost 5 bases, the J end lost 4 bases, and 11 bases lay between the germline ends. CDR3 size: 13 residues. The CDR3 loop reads CASSPWGGTEAFF. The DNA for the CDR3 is TGTGCCAGCAGCCCATGGGGGGGCACTGAAGCTTTCTTT. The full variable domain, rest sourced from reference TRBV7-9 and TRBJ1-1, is DTGVSQNPRHKITKRGQNVTFRCDPISEHNRLYWYRQTLGQGPEFLTYFQNEAQLEKSRLLSDRFSAERPKGSFSTLEIQRTEQGDSAMYLCASSPWGGTEAFFGQGTRLTVV.

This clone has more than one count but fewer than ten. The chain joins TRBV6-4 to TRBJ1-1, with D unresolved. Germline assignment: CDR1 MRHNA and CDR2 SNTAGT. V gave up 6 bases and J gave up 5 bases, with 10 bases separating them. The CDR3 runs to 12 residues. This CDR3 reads CASRGEGTEAFF. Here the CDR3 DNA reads TGTGCCAGCAGGGGCGAAGGAACTGAAGCTTTCTTT.

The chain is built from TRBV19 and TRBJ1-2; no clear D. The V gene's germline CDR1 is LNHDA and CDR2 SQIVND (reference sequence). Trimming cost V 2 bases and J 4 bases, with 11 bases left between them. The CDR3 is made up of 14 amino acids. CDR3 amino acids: CASSILDRVYGYTF. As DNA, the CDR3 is TGTGCCAGTAGTATACTAGACCGTGTCTATGGCTACACCTTC.

The CDR3 sequence: CASSRDRGREKLFF. The CDR3 DNA reads TGTGCCAGCAGCCGGGACAGGGGCCGAGAAAAACTGTTTTTT. The chain carries TRBV6-5 and TRBJ1-4; TRBD1 matches 10 bases. Germline lookup yields CDR1 MNHEY and CDR2 SVGAGI. Unmatched junction bases numbered 6, after V lost 6 bases and J lost 8 bases. This CDR3 region has 14 residues.